Listed below are T cell receptor beta chains from one sample, sequenced in a study of cytomegalovirus exposure and HLA in healthy donors. Some clones are missing from TCRdb's copy, which holds only in-frame ones; the method was immunoSEQ multiplex PCR. The repertoire has approximately 140,000 clones, 70% to 85% of them found once; the top ten carry around 2.7%. Sequenced material: PBMCs. Source of these receptors: a woman aged 55-70 years in good health and CMV-seropositive. Both conserved end residues are part of each CDR3. D genes are given only for firm matches. A row's size may be missing; if present it is once, few, many or a size class.

d_call: -
v_call: TRBV6-1
j_call: TRBJ1-4
clone_size: -
cdr3_aa: CASRTAFNEKLFF
cdr3_nt: TGTGCCAGCAGGACAGCTTTTAATGAAAAACTGTTTTTT

d_call: -
v_call: TRBV10-3
j_call: TRBJ1-2
clone_size: -
cdr3_aa: CAISDRGNGYTF
cdr3_nt: TGTGCCATCAGTGACAGGGGAAATGGCTACACCTTC

d_call: -
v_call: TRBV11-1
j_call: TRBJ2-1
clone_size: -
cdr3_aa: CASSRPSSDEQFF
cdr3_nt: TGTGCCAGCAGCAGACCCTCTAGCGACGAGCAGTTCTTC

d_call: -
v_call: TRBV6-1
j_call: TRBJ1-6
clone_size: -
cdr3_aa: CASRIDRSDSPLHF
cdr3_nt: TGTGCCAGCAGGATCGACAGGTCTGATTCACCCCTCCACTTT

d_call: -
v_call: TRBV5-1
j_call: TRBJ1-1
clone_size: -
cdr3_aa: CASSVQGVAGTEAFF
cdr3_nt: TGCGCCAGCAGCGTCCAAGGGGTAGCGGGCACTGAAGCTTTCTTT

d_call: TRBD2
v_call: TRBV4-2
j_call: TRBJ2-1
clone_size: -
cdr3_aa: CASSPLAGGRYNEQFF
cdr3_nt: TGTGCCAGCAGCCCCCTAGCGGGGGGGCGGTACAATGAGCAGTTCTTC

d_call: -
v_call: TRBV28
j_call: TRBJ1-1
clone_size: -
cdr3_aa: CASVEGRNTEAFF
cdr3_nt: TGTGCCAGCGTGGAGGGCCGTAACACTGAAGCTTTCTTT

d_call: -
v_call: TRBV5-1
j_call: TRBJ1-5
clone_size: -
cdr3_aa: CASSSTGPGPQHF
cdr3_nt: TGCGCCAGCAGTTCAACAGGGCCAGGGCCCCAGCATTTT

d_call: TRBD1
v_call: TRBV5-1
j_call: TRBJ1-2
clone_size: -
cdr3_aa: CASSFSTGGNYGYTF
cdr3_nt: TGCGCCAGCAGCTTCTCTACAGGGGGCAACTATGGCTACACCTTC

d_call: TRBD1
v_call: TRBV4-2
j_call: TRBJ1-3
clone_size: -
cdr3_aa: CASSQETGTSSGNTIYF
cdr3_nt: TGTGCCAGCAGCCAAGAGACAGGGACAAGCTCTGGAAACACCATATATTTT

d_call: TRBD1
v_call: TRBV9
j_call: TRBJ2-2
clone_size: -
cdr3_aa: CASSLDRGRTGELFF
cdr3_nt: TGTGCCAGCAGCCTCGACAGGGGGCGGACCGGGGAGCTGTTTTTT

d_call: -
v_call: TRBV7-2
j_call: TRBJ1-2
clone_size: -
cdr3_aa: CASSLAQGNPIYGYTF
cdr3_nt: TGTGCCAGCAGCTTAGCTCAGGGGAACCCTATCTATGGCTACACCTTC

d_call: -
v_call: TRBV7-2
j_call: TRBJ2-5
clone_size: -
cdr3_aa: CASSLLLRETQYF
cdr3_nt: TGTGCCAGCAGCTTACTCTTGAGGGAGACCCAGTACTTC

d_call: TRBD2
v_call: TRBV5-1
j_call: TRBJ2-3
clone_size: -
cdr3_aa: CASSLLEQGEGTQYF
cdr3_nt: TGCGCCAGCAGCTTGCTCGAGCAAGGGGAGGGTACGCAGTATTTT

d_call: TRBD2
v_call: TRBV2
j_call: TRBJ2-1
clone_size: -
cdr3_aa: CASSVGLAGGRDEQFF
cdr3_nt: TGTGCCAGCAGTGTAGGGCTAGCGGGGGGGAGGGATGAGCAGTTCTTC

d_call: -
v_call: TRBV5-6
j_call: TRBJ2-5
clone_size: -
cdr3_aa: CASDRGGETQYF
cdr3_nt: TGTGCCAGTGACCGGGGAGGAGAGACCCAGTACTTC

d_call: -
v_call: TRBV10-3
j_call: TRBJ2-2
clone_size: -
cdr3_aa: CAVGGGNTGELFF
cdr3_nt: TGTGCCGTGGGGGGTGGTAACACCGGGGAGCTGTTTTTT

d_call: TRBD1
v_call: TRBV6-5
j_call: TRBJ1-2
clone_size: few
cdr3_aa: CASSYSPGTGNHGYTF
cdr3_nt: TGTGCCAGCAGTTACTCCCCTGGGACAGGGAATCATGGCTACACCTTC

d_call: -
v_call: TRBV7-9
j_call: TRBJ2-1
clone_size: once
cdr3_aa: CASSLAQANEQFF
cdr3_nt: TGTGCCAGCAGCTTAGCGCAGGCCAATGAGCAGTTCTTC

d_call: TRBD1
v_call: TRBV5-4
j_call: TRBJ1-4
clone_size: -
cdr3_aa: CASSRDRVGTNEKLFF
cdr3_nt: TGTGCCAGCAGCCGCGACAGGGTGGGGACTAATGAAAAACTGTTTTTT

d_call: TRBD1
v_call: TRBV7-9
j_call: TRBJ1-1
clone_size: few
cdr3_aa: CASSLGTGMNTEAFF
cdr3_nt: TGTGCCAGCAGCTTAGGGACAGGGATGAACACTGAAGCTTTCTTT

d_call: TRBD2
v_call: TRBV27
j_call: TRBJ2-1
clone_size: -
cdr3_aa: CASSLKLAGYNEQFF
cdr3_nt: TGTGCCAGCAGTTTAAAACTAGCGGGGTACAATGAGCAGTTCTTC

d_call: -
v_call: TRBV6-5
j_call: TRBJ1-2
clone_size: -
cdr3_aa: CASSYARDLGYTF
cdr3_nt: TGTGCCAGCAGTTACGCCCGGGATCTGGGCTACACCTTC

d_call: -
v_call: TRBV5-1
j_call: TRBJ2-3
clone_size: -
cdr3_aa: CASSFRPGVGTDTQYF
cdr3_nt: TGCGCCAGCAGCTTCCGCCCAGGGGTGGGCACAGATACGCAGTATTTT

d_call: -
v_call: TRBV5-4
j_call: TRBJ2-7
clone_size: -
cdr3_aa: CASSFRTGEAYEQYF
cdr3_nt: TGTGCCAGCAGCTTTCGTACAGGGGAGGCCTACGAGCAGTACTTC

d_call: TRBD2
v_call: TRBV5-1
j_call: TRBJ2-5
clone_size: -
cdr3_aa: CASHSGGAVETQYF
cdr3_nt: TGCGCCAGTCATAGCGGGGGGGCAGTAGAGACCCAGTACTTC

d_call: -
v_call: TRBV18
j_call: TRBJ1-1
clone_size: few
cdr3_aa: CASSPTGEGTEAFF
cdr3_nt: TGTGCCAGCTCACCAACGGGGGAGGGCACTGAAGCTTTCTTT

d_call: TRBD2
v_call: TRBV7-2
j_call: TRBJ2-3
clone_size: -
cdr3_aa: CASSLGRGGFDTQYF
cdr3_nt: TGTGCCAGCAGCTTAGGGCGGGGGGGCTTCGATACGCAGTATTTT

d_call: -
v_call: TRBV7-9
j_call: TRBJ1-5
clone_size: -
cdr3_aa: CSSSPSLSNQPQHF
cdr3_nt: TGTTCCAGCAGCCCTAGCTTGAGCAATCAGCCCCAGCATTTT

d_call: -
v_call: TRBV2
j_call: TRBJ1-2
clone_size: -
cdr3_aa: CAGSEVSYGYTF
cdr3_nt: TGTGCCGGCAGTGAGGTCAGCTATGGCTACACCTTC

d_call: -
v_call: TRBV4-1
j_call: TRBJ1-1
clone_size: -
cdr3_aa: CASSHTVTTANTEAFF
cdr3_nt: TGCGCCAGCAGCCATACAGTAACAACGGCGAACACTGAAGCTTTCTTT

d_call: -
v_call: TRBV15
j_call: TRBJ1-4
clone_size: -
cdr3_aa: CATSREGRGTEKLFF
cdr3_nt: TGTGCCACCAGCAGAGAAGGCAGGGGAACCGAAAAACTGTTTTTT

d_call: -
v_call: TRBV6-5
j_call: TRBJ1-2
clone_size: -
cdr3_aa: CASSYYYGGGEDGYTF
cdr3_nt: TGTGCCAGCAGTTACTATTACGGGGGGGGCGAGGATGGCTACACCTTC

d_call: -
v_call: TRBV7-3
j_call: TRBJ2-1
clone_size: -
cdr3_aa: CASSPQGGAGHNEQFF
cdr3_nt: TGTGCCAGCAGCCCGCAGGGCGGGGCGGGACACAATGAGCAGTTCTTC

d_call: -
v_call: TRBV6-5
j_call: TRBJ1-4
clone_size: -
cdr3_aa: CASSPSVPRSGKLFF
cdr3_nt: TGTGCCAGCAGTCCCTCTGTACCACGGAGTGGGAAACTGTTTTTT

d_call: -
v_call: TRBV7-9
j_call: TRBJ1-1
clone_size: -
cdr3_aa: CASSPAWRNTEAFF
cdr3_nt: TGTGCCAGCAGCCCCGCGTGGAGGAACACTGAAGCTTTCTTT